This TCR beta chain is drawn from a study of OX40 agonist ivuxolimab in advanced cancers. Across the whole study: Patients with prior anti-PD-1, anti-PD-L1 or anti-CTLA-4 therapy were eligible; approximately 40% had some.

The CDR3 runs to 14 residues. Germline V gene sequence: CDR1 MNHNY, CDR2 SVGAGI (reference sequence). Losses at the gene ends were 5 bases for V and 2 bases for J; bases not matched to a gene: 6. Sequencing was performed with immunoSEQ multiplex PCR; in TCRdb, only in-frame clones are kept and a portion is missing. Of tens of thousands of clones listed, around 90% are singletons. Comment on this clone: Antigen: not known.

Whole-study findings and limits: Average numbers of expanded clones were greater in CD8+ T cells than in CD4+.

The chain employs TRBV6-6 and TRBJ2-7, with 7 bases identical to TRBD1. The starting material was CD4+ or CD8+ T cells sorted from blood, obtained in a trial of the OX40 agonist ivuxolimab. The sequence was collected from an adult with an advanced solid tumor such as melanoma, head and neck, liver or kidney cancer. CDR3 loop: CASSPSGQPYEQYF. The CDR3 region has the DNA TGTGCCAGCAGTCCCTCGGGACAGCCCTACGAGCAGTACTTC.